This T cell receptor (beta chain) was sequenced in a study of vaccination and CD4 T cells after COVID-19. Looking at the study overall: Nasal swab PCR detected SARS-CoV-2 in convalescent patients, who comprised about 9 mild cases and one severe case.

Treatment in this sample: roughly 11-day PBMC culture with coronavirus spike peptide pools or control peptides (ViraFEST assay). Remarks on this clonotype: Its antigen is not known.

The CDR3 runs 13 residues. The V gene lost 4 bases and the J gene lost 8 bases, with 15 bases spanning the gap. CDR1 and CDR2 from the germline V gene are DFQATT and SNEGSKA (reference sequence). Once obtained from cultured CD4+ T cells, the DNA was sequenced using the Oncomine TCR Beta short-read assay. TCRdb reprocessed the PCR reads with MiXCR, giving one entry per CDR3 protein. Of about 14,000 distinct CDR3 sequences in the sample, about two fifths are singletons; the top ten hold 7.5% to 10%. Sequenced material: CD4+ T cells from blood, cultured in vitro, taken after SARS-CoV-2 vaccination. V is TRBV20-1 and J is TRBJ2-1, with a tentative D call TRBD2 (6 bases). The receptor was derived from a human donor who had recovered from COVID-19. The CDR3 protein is CSAKMGGIDEQFF. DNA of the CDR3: TGCAGTGCTAAAATGGGAGGAATCGATGAGCAGTTCTTC.